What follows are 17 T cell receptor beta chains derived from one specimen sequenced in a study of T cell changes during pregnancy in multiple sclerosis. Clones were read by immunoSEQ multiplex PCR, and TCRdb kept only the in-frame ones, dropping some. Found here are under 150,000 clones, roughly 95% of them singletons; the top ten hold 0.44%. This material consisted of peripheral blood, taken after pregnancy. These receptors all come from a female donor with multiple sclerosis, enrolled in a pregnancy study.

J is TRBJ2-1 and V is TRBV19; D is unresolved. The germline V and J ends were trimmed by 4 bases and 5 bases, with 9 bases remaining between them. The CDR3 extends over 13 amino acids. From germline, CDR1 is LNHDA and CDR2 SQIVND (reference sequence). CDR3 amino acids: CASSSTPNNEQFF. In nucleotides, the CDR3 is TGTGCCAGTAGTAGCACCCCTAACAATGAGCAGTTCTTC.

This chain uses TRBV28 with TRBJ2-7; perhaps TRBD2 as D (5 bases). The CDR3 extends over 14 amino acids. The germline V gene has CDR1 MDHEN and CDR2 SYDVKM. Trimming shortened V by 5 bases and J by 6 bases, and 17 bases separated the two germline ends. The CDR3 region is CASSPSLGTLEQYF. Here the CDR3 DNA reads TGTGCCAGCAGTCCGTCACTAGGCACACTCGAGCAGTACTTC.

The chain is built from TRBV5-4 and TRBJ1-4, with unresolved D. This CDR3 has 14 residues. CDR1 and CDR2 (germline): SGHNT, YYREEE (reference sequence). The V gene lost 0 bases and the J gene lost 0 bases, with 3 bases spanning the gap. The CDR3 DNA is TGTGCCAGCAGCTTGGTCGCAACTAATGAAAAACTGTTTTTT. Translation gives CASSLVATNEKLFF.

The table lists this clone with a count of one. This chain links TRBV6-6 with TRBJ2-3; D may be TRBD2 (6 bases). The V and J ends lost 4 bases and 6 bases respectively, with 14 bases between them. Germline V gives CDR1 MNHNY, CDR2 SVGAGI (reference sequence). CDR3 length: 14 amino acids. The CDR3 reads CASSWIAVGDTQYF. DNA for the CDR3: TGTGCCAGCAGTTGGATAGCGGTGGGGGATACGCAGTATTTT.

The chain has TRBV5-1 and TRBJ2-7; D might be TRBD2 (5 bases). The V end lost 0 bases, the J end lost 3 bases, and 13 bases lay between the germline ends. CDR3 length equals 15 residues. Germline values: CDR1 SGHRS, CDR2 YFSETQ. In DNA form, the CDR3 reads TGCGCCAGCAGCTTGGATGGACTCCTACTCTACGAGCAGTACTTC. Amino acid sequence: CASSLDGLLLYEQYF.

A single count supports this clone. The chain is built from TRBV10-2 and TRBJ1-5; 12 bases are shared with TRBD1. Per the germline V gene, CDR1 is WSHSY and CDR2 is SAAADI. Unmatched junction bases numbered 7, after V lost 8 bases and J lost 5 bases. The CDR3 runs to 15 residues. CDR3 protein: CASGGTGGVDQPQHF. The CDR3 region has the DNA TGCGCCAGCGGGGGGACAGGGGGCGTAGATCAGCCCCAGCATTTT.

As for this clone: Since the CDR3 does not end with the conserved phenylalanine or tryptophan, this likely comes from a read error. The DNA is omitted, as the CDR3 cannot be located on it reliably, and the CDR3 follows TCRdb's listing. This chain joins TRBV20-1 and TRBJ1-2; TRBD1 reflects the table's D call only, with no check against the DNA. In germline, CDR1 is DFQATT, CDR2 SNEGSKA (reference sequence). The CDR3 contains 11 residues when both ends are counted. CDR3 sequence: CSARTGQGISY.

CDR3 nucleotide sequence: TGTGCCAGCAGAGATAACAGGGTGCCCGGGGAGCTGTTTTTT. Translating gives CASRDNRVPGELFF. The V and J genes are TRBV27 and TRBJ2-2, with a possible D match to TRBD1 (6 bases). This CDR3 has 14 amino acids. Germline loops: CDR1 MNHEY, CDR2 SMNVEV (reference sequence). V was cut by 6 bases and J by 6 bases, with 14 bases left in between.

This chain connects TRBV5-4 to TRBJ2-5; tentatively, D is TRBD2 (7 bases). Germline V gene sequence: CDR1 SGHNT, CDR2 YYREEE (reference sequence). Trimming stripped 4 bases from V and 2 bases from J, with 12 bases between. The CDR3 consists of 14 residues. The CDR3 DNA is TGTGCCAGCAGCAGAGGGGGGGGTCAAGAGACCCAGTACTTC. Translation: CASSRGGGQETQYF.

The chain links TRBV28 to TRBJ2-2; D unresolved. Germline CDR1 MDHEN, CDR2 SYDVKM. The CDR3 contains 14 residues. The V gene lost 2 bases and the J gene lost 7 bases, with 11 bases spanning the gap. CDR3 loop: CASSLVPGHGELFF. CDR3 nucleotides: TGTGCCAGCAGTTTAGTACCGGGTCACGGGGAGCTGTTTTTT.

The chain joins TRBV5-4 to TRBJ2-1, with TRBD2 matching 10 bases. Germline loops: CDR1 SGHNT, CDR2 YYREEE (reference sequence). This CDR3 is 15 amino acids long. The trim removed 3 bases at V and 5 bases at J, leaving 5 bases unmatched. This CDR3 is CASSSLAGEHNEQFF. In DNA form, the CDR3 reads TGTGCCAGCAGCTCGCTAGCGGGAGAACACAATGAGCAGTTCTTC. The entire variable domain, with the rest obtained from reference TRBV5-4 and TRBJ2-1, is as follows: ETGVTQSPTHLIKTRGQQVTLRCSSQSGHNTVSWYQQALGQGPQFIFQYYREEENGRGNFPPRFSGLQFPNYSSELNVNALELDDSALYLCASSSLAGEHNEQFFGPGTRLTVL.

The CDR3 DNA follows: TGTGCCAGCAGCAACGACAGGGGTCCCTACAATGAGCAGTTCTTC. It yields the protein CASSNDRGPYNEQFF. V is TRBV6-5 and J is TRBJ2-1; TRBD1 matches at 8 bases. The CDR3 loop spans 15 amino acids. V dropped 6 bases and J dropped 2; count of bases not matched to a gene: 6. Germline loops: CDR1 MNHEY, CDR2 SVGAGI.

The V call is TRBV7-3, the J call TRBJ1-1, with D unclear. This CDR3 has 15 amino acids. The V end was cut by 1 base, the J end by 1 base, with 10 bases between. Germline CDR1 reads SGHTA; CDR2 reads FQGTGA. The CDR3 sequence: CASSLKAVSNTEAFF. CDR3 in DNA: TGTGCCAGCAGCTTAAAGGCGGTGTCGAACACTGAAGCTTTCTTT.

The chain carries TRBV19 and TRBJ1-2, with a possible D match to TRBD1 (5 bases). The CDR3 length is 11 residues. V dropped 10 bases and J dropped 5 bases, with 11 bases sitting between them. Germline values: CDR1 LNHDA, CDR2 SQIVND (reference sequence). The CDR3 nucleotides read TGTGCCACCCGAAGGGGTTATGGCTACACCTTC. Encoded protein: CATRRGYGYTF.

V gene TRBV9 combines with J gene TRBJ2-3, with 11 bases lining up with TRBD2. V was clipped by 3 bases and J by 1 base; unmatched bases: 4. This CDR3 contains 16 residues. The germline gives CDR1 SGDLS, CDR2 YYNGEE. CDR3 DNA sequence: TGTGCCAGCAGCGATAGCGGGAGGGCTGGCACAGATACGCAGTATTTT. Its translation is CASSDSGRAGTDTQYF.

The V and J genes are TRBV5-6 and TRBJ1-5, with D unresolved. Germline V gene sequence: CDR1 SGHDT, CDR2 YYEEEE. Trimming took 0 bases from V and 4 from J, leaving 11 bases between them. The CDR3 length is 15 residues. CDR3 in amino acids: CASSLAGSLNQPQHF. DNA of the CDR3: TGTGCCAGCAGCTTGGCCGGTTCTCTAAATCAGCCCCAGCATTTT.

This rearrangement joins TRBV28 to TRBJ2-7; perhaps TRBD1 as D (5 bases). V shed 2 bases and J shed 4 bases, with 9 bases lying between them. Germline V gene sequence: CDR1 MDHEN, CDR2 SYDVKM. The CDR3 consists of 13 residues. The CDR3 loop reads CASSLGAIYEQYF. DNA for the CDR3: TGTGCCAGCAGTTTAGGGGCCATATACGAGCAGTACTTC. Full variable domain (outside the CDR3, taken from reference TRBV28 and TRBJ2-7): DVKVTQSSRYLVKRTGEKVFLECVQDMDHENMFWYRQDPGLGLRLIYFSYDVKMKEKGDIPEGYSVSREKKERFSLILESASTNQTSMYLCASSLGAIYEQYFGPGTRLTVT.